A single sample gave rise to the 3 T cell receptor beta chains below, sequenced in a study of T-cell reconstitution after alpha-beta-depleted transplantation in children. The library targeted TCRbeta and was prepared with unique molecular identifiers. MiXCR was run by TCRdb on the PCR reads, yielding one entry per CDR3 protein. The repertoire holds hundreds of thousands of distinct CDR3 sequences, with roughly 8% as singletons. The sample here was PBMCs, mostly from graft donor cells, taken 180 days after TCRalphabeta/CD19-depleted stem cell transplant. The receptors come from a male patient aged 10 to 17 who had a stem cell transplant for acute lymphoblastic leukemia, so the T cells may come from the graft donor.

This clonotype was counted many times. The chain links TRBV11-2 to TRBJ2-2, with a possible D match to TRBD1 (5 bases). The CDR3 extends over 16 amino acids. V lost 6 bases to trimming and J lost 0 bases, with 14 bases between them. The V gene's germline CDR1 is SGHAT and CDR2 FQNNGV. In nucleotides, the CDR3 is TGTGCCAGCAGTTTATTCCCGGACACGAACACCGGGGAGCTGTTTTTT. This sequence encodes CASSLFPDTNTGELFF. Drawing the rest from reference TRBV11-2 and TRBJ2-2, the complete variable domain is EAGVAQSPRYKIIEKRQSVAFWCNPISGHATLYWYQQILGQGPKLLIQFQNNGVVDDSQLPKDRFSAERLKGVDSTLKIQPAKLEDSAVYLCASSLFPDTNTGELFFGEGSRLTVL.

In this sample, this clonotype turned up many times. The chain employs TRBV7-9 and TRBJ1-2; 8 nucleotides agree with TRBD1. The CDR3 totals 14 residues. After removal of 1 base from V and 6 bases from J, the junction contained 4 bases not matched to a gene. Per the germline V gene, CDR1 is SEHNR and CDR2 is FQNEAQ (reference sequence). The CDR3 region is CASSLGGDRNGYTF. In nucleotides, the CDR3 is TGTGCCAGCAGCTTAGGAGGGGACAGGAATGGCTACACCTTC.

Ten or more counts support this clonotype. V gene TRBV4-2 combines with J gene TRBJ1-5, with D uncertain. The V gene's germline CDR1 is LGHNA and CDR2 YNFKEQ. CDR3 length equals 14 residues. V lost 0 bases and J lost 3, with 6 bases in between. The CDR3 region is CASSQEGFNQPQHF. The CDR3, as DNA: TGTGCCAGCAGCCAAGAGGGATTCAATCAGCCCCAGCATTTT.